Listed here are 19 T cell receptor beta chains from one sample, sequenced in a study of CD8+ T cells in alopecia areata. Treatment reported: oral pan-JAK inhibitor, 5-10 mg twice daily. RNA extraction and reverse transcription yielded cDNA as sequencing template. Here immunoSEQ multiplex PCR was the method, and the copy in TCRdb shows in-frame clones only, minus some. The profile shows about 190,000 clones, 60% to 70% of them singletons. Sample: CD4+ T cells sorted from blood, taken at week 4, from a patient treated with tofacitinib. The receptor set was obtained from a human donor with alopecia areata.

CDR3 sequence: CASRDRAPDTQYF. CDR3 sequence (DNA): TGTGCCAGCCGGGACAGGGCCCCAGATACGCAGTATTTT. The chain employs TRBV28 and TRBJ2-3, with 9 nucleotides matching TRBD1. V lost 8 bases to trimming and J lost 4 bases; unmatched junction nucleotides: 4. CDR1 is MDHEN, CDR2 SYDVKM, per germline. This CDR3 is 13 amino acids long.

This chain joins TRBV2 and TRBJ2-1, with D maybe TRBD2 (6 bases). Between the trimmed V and J ends, which lost 4 bases and 1 base, there was a span of 20 bases. There are 18 residues in the CDR3. The germline V gene encodes CDR1 SNHLY and CDR2 FYNNEI. The DNA for the CDR3 is TGTGCCAGCAGTGGGCCCGGGAGAGGTGCGGAATCCTACAATGAGCAGTTCTTC. Amino acid sequence: CASSGPGRGAESYNEQFF.

To note about this clone: This CDR3 is also generated by other DNA sequences in the sample. V gene TRBV30 combines with J gene TRBJ1-5, with 8 nucleotides matching TRBD1. The CDR3 length is 14 residues. J lost 2 bases, V lost 1 base, and 1 base had no gene match. Germline values: CDR1 GTSNPN, CDR2 SVGIG (reference sequence). The CDR3 loop is CAWSADRGNQPQHF. The CDR3 nucleotides are TGTGCCTGGAGTGCGGACAGGGGCAATCAGCCCCAGCATTTT.

V gene TRBV9 combines with J gene TRBJ2-3, with 7 bases lining up with TRBD2. The junction had 7 bases not matched to a gene; V was cut back by 3 bases and J by 0 bases. This CDR3 region has 16 residues. CDR1 and CDR2 from the germline V gene are SGDLS and YYNGEE. The CDR3 nucleotides read TGTGCCAGCAGCGCTCGACTAGCAGTGAGCACAGATACGCAGTATTTT. Residues: CASSARLAVSTDTQYF.

V usage is TRBV4-3 and J usage is TRBJ2-7; possible D gene TRBD1, 5 bases. With 5 bases removed from V and 5 bases from J, the gap between germline ends came to 13 bases. The length of the CDR3 is 13 residues. The germline V gene encodes CDR1 LGHNA and CDR2 YSLEER. CDR3 sequence reads: CASSGAGGDEQYF. The CDR3, as DNA: TGCGCCAGCAGCGGGGCTGGTGGGGACGAGCAGTACTTC.

The chain recombines TRBV29-1 with TRBJ1-2; no clear D gene. CDR3 length: 12 residues. Germline values: CDR1 SQVTM, CDR2 ANQGSEA. Trimming pared 2 bases from V and 7 bases from J, leaving 11 bases between. The CDR3 protein is CSVERALRGYTF. CDR3 bases: TGCAGCGTTGAACGAGCACTGCGTGGCTACACCTTC.

This clone was detected ten times or more. V usage is TRBV5-8 and J usage is TRBJ1-2; 8 positions agree with TRBD1. This CDR3 has 15 amino acids. The trim removed 4 bases at V and 2 bases at J, leaving 7 bases unmatched. Germline-derived CDR1 and CDR2 are SGHTS and YDEGEE. In DNA form, the CDR3 reads TGTGCCAGCAGCCGCGGGACAGGCGTAAACTATGGCTACACCTTC. This codes for CASSRGTGVNYGYTF.

The chain carries TRBV13 and TRBJ1-2, with TRBD1 matching 8 bases. This CDR3 has 15 residues. Germline lookup yields CDR1 PRHDT and CDR2 FYEKMQ (reference sequence). Germline trimming cut 4 bases from V and 4 bases from J; bases unmatched to any gene: 8. CDR3: CASSYKDRVGYGYTF. CDR3 coding DNA: TGTGCCAGCAGCTACAAGGACAGGGTTGGCTATGGCTACACCTTC.

The chain employs TRBV30 and TRBJ2-1; TRBD2 matches at 7 bases. Germline V CDR1 and CDR2: GTSNPN, SVGIG (reference sequence). J gave up 6 bases and V 0 bases, and 2 bases lay outside the gene matches. The CDR3 consists of 13 residues. CDR3 sequence reads: CAWSVSSGNEQFF. CDR3 coding DNA: TGTGCCTGGAGTGTATCTAGCGGCAATGAGCAGTTCTTC.

The V call is TRBV30, the J call TRBJ2-2, with 11 nucleotides matching TRBD2. After removal of 3 bases from V and 6 bases from J, the junction contained 6 bases not matched to a gene. CDR3 length: 15 residues. From germline, CDR1 is GTSNPN and CDR2 SVGIG (reference sequence). The chain's CDR3 is CAWSILAGEAGELFF. CDR3 nucleotide sequence: TGTGCCTGGAGCATACTAGCGGGAGAGGCCGGGGAGCTGTTTTTT. The variable domain in full, completed from reference TRBV30 and TRBJ2-2, reads SQTIHQWPATLVQPVGSPLSLECTVEGTSNPNLYWYRQAAGRGLQLLFYSVGIGQISSEVPQNLSASRPQDRQFILSSKKLLLSDSGFYLCAWSILAGEAGELFFGEGSRLTVL.

The chain carries TRBV9 and TRBJ2-3, with D perhaps TRBD1 (6 bases). The CDR3 runs 15 residues. Germline V CDR1 and CDR2: SGDLS, YYNGEE. Trimming pared 4 bases from V and 1 base from J, leaving 13 bases between. CDR3 sequence: CASSPRTDRTDTQYF. CDR3 coding DNA: TGTGCCAGCAGCCCTCGGACAGATCGCACAGATACGCAGTATTTT.

The gene calls are TRBV5-1 and TRBJ1-2; maybe TRBD1 (5 bases). The germline V gene encodes CDR1 SGHRS and CDR2 YFSETQ. This CDR3 region has 14 residues. The V and J ends lost 5 bases and 7 bases respectively, with 18 bases between them. CDR3 region: CASSLSQGSGGYTF. For the CDR3, the DNA is TGCGCCAGCAGTCTTTCTCAGGGATCGGGTGGCTACACCTTC.

The CDR3 region is CASSLKGAGLSGYEQYF. CDR3 bases: TGCGCCAGCAGCTTGAAAGGGGCCGGACTTAGCGGGTACGAGCAGTACTTC. The chain couples TRBV5-1 to TRBJ2-7; TRBD2 agrees at 7 bases. V lost 1 base, J lost 4 bases, and 14 bases stayed unmatched. Germline CDR1 is SGHRS and CDR2 is YFSETQ. The CDR3 consists of 17 residues.

The chain recombines TRBV5-1 with TRBJ2-7; D not resolved. The length of the CDR3 is 12 residues. Trimming took off 4 bases at V and 0 bases at J, with 5 bases between the two ends. CDR1 SGHRS and CDR2 YFSETQ come from the germline V gene. The CDR3 is CASSGSSYEQYF. The DNA for the CDR3 is TGCGCCAGCAGCGGCAGCTCCTACGAGCAGTACTTC.

This clone appeared a few times. The chain carries TRBV10-3 and TRBJ2-1; 10 bases agree with TRBD2. J was trimmed by 2 bases and V by 7 bases; bases with no gene match: 2. Germline CDR1 is ENHRY and CDR2 is SYGVKD. The CDR3 runs 14 residues. The CDR3 nucleotides read TGTGCCATCAAACTAGCGGGAACCTACAATGAGCAGTTCTTC. Protein sequence: CAIKLAGTYNEQFF.

Details on this clone: The same CDR3 can be traced to other DNA sequences in this sample. The chain uses TRBV25-1 and TRBJ2-5; D gene uncertain. The CDR3 has 11 residues. Per germline, CDR1 MGHDK and CDR2 SYGVNS. V gave up 5 bases and J gave up 2 bases, with 3 bases separating them. CDR3 amino acids: CASSPQETQYF. The CDR3 DNA reads TGTGCCAGCAGTCCTCAAGAGACCCAGTACTTC.

The chain is built from TRBV29-1 and TRBJ2-2; 8 bases agree with TRBD1. The V and J ends lost 6 bases and 8 bases, in that order; junction bases with no gene match: 8. CDR1 and CDR2 (germline): SQVTM, ANQGSEA. The CDR3 has 13 residues. In DNA, the CDR3 is TGCAGCGTCCAGCCCAGGGGGCTGGGGGAGCTGTTTTTT. Its translation: CSVQPRGLGELFF.

The V gene is TRBV14, the J gene TRBJ2-2, with D tentatively TRBD1 (6 bases). The length of the CDR3 is 12 residues. V was pared by 4 bases and J by 8 bases, with 8 bases between. Germline V gene sequence: CDR1 SGHDN, CDR2 FVKESK. The CDR3, as DNA: TGTGCCAGCAGCCTCAGGGGAGGGGAGCTGTTTTTT. This gives the protein CASSLRGGELFF.

V gene TRBV2 combines with J gene TRBJ1-1; D possibly corresponds to TRBD1 (5 bases). The V end lost 2 bases, the J end lost 7 bases, and 8 bases lay between the germline ends. Germline V gives CDR1 SNHLY, CDR2 FYNNEI. CDR3 length equals 12 residues. CDR3 nucleotide sequence: TGTGCCAGCAGTGAACAGGGATTTGAAGCTTTCTTT. It is translated as CASSEQGFEAFF.